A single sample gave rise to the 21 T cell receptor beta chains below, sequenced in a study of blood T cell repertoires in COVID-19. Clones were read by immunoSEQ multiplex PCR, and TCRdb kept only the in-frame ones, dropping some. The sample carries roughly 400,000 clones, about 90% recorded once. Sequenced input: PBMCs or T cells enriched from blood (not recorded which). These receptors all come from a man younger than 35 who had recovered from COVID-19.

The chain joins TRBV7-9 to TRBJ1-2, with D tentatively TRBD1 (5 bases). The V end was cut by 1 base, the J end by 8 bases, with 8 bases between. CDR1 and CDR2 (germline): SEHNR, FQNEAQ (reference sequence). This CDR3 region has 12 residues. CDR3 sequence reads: CASSLETGGYTF. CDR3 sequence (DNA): TGTGCCAGCAGCTTAGAAACAGGAGGCTACACCTTC.

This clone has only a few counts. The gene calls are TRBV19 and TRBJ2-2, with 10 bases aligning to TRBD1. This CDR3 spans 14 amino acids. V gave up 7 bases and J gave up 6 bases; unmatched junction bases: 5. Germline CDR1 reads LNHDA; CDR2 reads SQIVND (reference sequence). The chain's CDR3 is CASNMGQGSGELFF. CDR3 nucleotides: TGTGCCAGTAACATGGGACAGGGGTCCGGGGAGCTGTTTTTT.

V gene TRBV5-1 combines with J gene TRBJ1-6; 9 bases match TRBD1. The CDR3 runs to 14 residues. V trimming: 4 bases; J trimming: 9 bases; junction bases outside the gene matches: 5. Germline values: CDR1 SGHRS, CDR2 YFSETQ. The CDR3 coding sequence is TGCGCCAGCAGCGGGGACAGGGCAAGTTCACCCCTCCACTTT. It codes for CASSGDRASSPLHF.

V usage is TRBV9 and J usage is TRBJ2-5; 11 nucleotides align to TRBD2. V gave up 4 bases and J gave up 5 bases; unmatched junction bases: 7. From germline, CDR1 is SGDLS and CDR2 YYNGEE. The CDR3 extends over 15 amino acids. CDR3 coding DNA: TGTGCCAGCAGCCCGACGACTAGCGGGGTTGAGACCCAGTACTTC. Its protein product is CASSPTTSGVETQYF. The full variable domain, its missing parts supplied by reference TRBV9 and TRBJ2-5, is DSGVTQTPKHLITATGQRVTLRCSPRSGDLSVYWYQQSLDQGLQFLIQYYNGEERAKGNILERFSAQQFPDLHSELNLSSLELGDSALYFCASSPTTSGVETQYFGPGTRLLVL.

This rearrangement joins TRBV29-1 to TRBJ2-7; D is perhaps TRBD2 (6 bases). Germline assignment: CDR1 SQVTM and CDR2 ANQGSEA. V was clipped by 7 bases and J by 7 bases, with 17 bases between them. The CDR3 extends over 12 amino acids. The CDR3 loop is CSGRDGVREQYF. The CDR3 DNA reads TGCAGCGGGCGGGACGGGGTGCGGGAGCAGTACTTC.

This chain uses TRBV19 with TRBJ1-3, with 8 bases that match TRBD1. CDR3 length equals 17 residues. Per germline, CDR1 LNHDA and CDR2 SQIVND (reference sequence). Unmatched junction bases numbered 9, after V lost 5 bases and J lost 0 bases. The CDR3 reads CASSPGQGGTSGNTIYF. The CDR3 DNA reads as TGTGCCAGTAGTCCCGGACAGGGAGGGACCTCTGGAAACACCATATATTTT.

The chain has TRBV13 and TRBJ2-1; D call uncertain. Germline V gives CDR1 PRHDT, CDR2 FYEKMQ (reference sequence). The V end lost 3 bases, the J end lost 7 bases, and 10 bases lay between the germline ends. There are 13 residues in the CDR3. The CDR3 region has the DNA TGTGCCAGCAGCTTCTCCAGTTGGAATGAGCAGTTCTTC. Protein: CASSFSSWNEQFF.

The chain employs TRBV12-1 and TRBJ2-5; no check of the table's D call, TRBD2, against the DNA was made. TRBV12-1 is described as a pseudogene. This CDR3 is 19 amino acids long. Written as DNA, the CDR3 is TGTGCCAGCAGCTTTGGTGGGTTGACTAGCGGGTGGGTCGAAGAGACCCAGTACTTC. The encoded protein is CASSFGGLTSGWVEETQYF.

DNA for the CDR3: TGCGCCAGCAGCTTACTAGTTTCCGGGGAGCTGTTTTTT. It yields the protein CASSLLVSGELFF. This chain links TRBV5-1 with TRBJ2-2, with a possible D match to TRBD2 (5 bases). The CDR3 spans 13 residues. Trimming pared 2 bases from V and 6 bases from J, leaving 8 bases between. In germline, CDR1 is SGHRS, CDR2 YFSETQ.

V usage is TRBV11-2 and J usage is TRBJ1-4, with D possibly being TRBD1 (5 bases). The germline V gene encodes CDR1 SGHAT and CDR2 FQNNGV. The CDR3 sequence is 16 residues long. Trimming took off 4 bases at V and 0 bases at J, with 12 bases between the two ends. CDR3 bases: TGTGCCAGCAGCTCCCCAGGGCAGGCAACTAATGAAAAACTGTTTTTT. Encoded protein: CASSSPGQATNEKLFF.

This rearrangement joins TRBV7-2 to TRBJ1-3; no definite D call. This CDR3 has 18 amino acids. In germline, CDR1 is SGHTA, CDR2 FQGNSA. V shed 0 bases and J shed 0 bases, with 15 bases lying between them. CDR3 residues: CASSLARIGLSSGNTIYF. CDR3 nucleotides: TGTGCCAGCAGCTTAGCGCGGATAGGCCTAAGCTCTGGAAACACCATATATTTT.

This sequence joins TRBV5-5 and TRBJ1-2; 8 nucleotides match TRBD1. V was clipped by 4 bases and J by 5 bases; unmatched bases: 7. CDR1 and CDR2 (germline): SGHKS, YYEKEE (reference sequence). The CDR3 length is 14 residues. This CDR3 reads CASSTQGARYGYTF. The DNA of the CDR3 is TGTGCCAGCAGCACGCAGGGGGCTAGGTATGGCTACACCTTC.

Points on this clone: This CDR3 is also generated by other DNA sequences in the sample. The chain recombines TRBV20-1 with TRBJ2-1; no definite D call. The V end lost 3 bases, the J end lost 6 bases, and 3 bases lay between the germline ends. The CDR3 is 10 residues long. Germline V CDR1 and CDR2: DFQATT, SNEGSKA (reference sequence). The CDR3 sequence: CSASLNEQFF. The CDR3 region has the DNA TGCAGTGCTAGTCTCAATGAGCAGTTCTTC.

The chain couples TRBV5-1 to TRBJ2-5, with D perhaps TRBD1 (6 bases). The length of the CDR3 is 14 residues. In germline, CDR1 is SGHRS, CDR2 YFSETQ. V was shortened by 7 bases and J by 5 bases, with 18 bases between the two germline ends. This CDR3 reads CASSPRQDGETQYF. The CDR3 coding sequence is TGCGCCAGCTCCCCGAGACAGGATGGGGAGACCCAGTACTTC.

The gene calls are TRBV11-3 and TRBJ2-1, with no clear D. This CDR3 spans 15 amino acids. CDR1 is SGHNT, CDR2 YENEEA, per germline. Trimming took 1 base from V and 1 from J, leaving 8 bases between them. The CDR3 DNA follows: TGTGCCAGCAGCTTAGGGCCGAATTCCTACAATGAGCAGTTCTTC. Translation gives CASSLGPNSYNEQFF.

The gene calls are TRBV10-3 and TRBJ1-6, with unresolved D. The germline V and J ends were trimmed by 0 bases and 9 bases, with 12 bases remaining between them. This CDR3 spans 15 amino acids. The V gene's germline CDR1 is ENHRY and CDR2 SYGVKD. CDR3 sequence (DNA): TGTGCCATCAGTGAGTCTCCGCAGGCGGGTTCACCCCTCCACTTT. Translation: CAISESPQAGSPLHF.

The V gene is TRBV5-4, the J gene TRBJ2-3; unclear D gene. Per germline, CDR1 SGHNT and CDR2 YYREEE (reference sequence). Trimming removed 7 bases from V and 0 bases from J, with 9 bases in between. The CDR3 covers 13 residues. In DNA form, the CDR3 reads TGTGCCAGCTCCGCACATAGCACAGATACGCAGTATTTT. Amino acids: CASSAHSTDTQYF.

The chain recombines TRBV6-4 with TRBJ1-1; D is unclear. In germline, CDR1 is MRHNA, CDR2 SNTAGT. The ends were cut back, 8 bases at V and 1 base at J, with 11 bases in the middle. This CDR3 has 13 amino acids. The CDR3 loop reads CASGLGGNTEAFF. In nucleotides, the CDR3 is TGTGCCAGCGGATTGGGAGGGAACACTGAAGCTTTCTTT.

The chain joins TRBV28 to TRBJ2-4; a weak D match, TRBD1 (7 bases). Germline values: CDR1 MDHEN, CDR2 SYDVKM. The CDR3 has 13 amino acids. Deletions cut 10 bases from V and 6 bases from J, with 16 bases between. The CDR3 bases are TGTGCCACCTCAGGAGGGGGCGGAAACATTCAGTACTTC. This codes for CATSGGGGNIQYF.

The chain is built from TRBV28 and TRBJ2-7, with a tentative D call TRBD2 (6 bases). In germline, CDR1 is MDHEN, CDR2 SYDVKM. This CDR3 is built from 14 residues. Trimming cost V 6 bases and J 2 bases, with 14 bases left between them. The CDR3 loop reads CASRGPSETYEQYF. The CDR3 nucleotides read TGTGCCAGCAGAGGACCTAGCGAGACCTACGAGCAGTACTTC.

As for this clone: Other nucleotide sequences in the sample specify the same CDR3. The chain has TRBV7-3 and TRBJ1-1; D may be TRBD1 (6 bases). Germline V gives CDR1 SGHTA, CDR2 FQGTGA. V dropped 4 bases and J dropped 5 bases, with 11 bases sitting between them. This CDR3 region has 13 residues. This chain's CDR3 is CASSSQQGTEAFF. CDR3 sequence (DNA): TGTGCCAGCAGCTCACAGCAGGGGACTGAAGCTTTCTTT. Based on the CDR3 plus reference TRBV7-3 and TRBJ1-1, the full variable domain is GAGVSQTPSNKVTEKGKYVELRCDPISGHTALYWYRQSLGQGPEFLIYFQGTGAADDSGLPNDRFFAVRPEGSVSTLKIQRTERGDSAVYLCASSSQQGTEAFFGQGTRLTVV.